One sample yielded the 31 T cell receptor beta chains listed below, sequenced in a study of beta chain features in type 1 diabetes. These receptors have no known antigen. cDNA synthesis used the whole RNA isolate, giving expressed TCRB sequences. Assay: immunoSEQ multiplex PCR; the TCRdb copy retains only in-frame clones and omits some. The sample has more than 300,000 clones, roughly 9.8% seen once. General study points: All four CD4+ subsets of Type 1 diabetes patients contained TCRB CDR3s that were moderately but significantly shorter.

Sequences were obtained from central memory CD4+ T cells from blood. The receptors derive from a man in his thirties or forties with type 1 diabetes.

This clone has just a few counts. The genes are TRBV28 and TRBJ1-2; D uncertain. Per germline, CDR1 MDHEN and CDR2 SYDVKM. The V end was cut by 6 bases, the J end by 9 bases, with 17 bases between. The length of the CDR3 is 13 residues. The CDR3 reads CASSLRTDYSYTF. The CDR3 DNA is TGTGCCAGCAGCTTAAGGACTGATTATAGCTACACCTTC.

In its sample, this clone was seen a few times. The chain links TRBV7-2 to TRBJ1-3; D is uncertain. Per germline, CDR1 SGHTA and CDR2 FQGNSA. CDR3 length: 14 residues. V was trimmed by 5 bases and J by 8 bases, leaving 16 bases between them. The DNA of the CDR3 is TGTGCCAGCAGCAGTCGGCCCCGGGAGGACACCATATATTTT. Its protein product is CASSSRPREDTIYF.

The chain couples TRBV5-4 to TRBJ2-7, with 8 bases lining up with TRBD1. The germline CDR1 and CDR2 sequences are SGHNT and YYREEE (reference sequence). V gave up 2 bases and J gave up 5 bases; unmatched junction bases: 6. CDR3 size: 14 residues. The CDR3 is CASSFPGGWNEQYF. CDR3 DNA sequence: TGTGCCAGCAGCTTCCCAGGGGGCTGGAACGAGCAGTACTTC.

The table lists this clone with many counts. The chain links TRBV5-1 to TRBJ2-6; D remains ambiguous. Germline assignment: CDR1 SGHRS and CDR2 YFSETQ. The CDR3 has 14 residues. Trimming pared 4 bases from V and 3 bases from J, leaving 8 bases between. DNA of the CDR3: TGCGCCAGCAGCCCGTTCGGTGGGGCCAACGTCCTGACTTTC. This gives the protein CASSPFGGANVLTF.

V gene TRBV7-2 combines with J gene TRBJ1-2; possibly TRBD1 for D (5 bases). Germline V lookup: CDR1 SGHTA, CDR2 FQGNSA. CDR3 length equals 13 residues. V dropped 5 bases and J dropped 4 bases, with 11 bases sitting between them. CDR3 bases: TGTGCCAGCAGCACCGGACAAGCCTATGGCTACACCTTC. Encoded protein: CASSTGQAYGYTF.

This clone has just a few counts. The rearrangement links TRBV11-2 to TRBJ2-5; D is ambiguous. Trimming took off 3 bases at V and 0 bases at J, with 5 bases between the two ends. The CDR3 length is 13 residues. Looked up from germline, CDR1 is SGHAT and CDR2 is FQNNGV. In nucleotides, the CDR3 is TGTGCCAGCAGCTTGGGGAACCAAGAGACCCAGTACTTC. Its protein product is CASSLGNQETQYF.

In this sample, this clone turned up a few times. In DNA form, the CDR3 reads TGTGCCAGCAGCCCTCGCGAGCGGGATACGCAGTATTTT. As protein: CASSPRERDTQYF. V is TRBV9 and J is TRBJ2-3, with D tentatively TRBD2 (5 bases). Looked up from germline, CDR1 is SGDLS and CDR2 is YYNGEE. The CDR3 covers 13 residues. Deletions cut 4 bases from V and 6 bases from J, with 12 bases between.

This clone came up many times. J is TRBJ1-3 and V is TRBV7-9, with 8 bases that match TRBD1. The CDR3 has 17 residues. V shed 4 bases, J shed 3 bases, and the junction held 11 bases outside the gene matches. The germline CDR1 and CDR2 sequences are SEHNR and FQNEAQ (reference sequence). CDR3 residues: CASSSRTGKFGGNTIYF. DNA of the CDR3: TGTGCCAGCAGCTCTCGGACAGGGAAGTTCGGTGGAAACACCATATATTTT.

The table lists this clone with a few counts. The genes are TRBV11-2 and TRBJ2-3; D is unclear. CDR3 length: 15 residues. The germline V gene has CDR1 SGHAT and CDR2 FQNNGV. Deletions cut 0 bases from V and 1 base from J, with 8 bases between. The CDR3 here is CASSLEGRRTDTQYF. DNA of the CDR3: TGTGCCAGCAGCTTAGAGGGCCGGCGCACAGATACGCAGTATTTT. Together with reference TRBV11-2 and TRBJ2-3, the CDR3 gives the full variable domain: EAGVAQSPRYKIIEKRQSVAFWCNPISGHATLYWYQQILGQGPKLLIQFQNNGVVDDSQLPKDRFSAERLKGVDSTLKIQPAKLEDSAVYLCASSLEGRRTDTQYFGPGTRLTVL.

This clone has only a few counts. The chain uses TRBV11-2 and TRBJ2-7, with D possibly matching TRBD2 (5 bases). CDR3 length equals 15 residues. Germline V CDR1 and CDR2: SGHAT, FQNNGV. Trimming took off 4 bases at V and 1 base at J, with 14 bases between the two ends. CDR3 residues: CASSSHTRPSYEQYF. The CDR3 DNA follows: TGTGCCAGCAGCTCACACACTAGACCTTCCTACGAGCAGTACTTC.

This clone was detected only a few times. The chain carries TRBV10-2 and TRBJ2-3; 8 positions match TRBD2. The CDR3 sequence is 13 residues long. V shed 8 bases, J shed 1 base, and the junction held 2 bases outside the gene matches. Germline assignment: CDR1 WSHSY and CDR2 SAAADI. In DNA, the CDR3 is TGCGCCAGCCTACTAGCGGGCACAGATACGCAGTATTTT. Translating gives CASLLAGTDTQYF.

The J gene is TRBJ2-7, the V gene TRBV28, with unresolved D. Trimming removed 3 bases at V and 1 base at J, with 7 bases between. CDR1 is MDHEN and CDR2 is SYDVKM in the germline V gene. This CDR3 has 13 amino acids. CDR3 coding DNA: TGTGCCAGCAGTTTTCTCGGATCCTACGAGCAGTACTTC. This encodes CASSFLGSYEQYF. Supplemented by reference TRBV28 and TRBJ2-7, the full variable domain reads DVKVTQSSRYLVKRTGEKVFLECVQDMDHENMFWYRQDPGLGLRLIYFSYDVKMKEKGDIPEGYSVSREKKERFSLILESASTNQTSMYLCASSFLGSYEQYFGPGTRLTVT.

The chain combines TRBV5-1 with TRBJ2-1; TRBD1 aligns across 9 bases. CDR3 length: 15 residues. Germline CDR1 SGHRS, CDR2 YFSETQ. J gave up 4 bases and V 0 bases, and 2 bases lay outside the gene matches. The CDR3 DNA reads TGCGCCAGCAGCTTGGAGGGACAGGGATACAATGAGCAGTTCTTC. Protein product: CASSLEGQGYNEQFF. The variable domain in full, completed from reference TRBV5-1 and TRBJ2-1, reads KAGVTQTPRYLIKTRGQQVTLSCSPISGHRSVSWYQQTPGQGLQFLFEYFSETQRNKGNFPGRFSGRQFSNSRSEMNVSTLELGDSALYLCASSLEGQGYNEQFFGPGTRLTVL.

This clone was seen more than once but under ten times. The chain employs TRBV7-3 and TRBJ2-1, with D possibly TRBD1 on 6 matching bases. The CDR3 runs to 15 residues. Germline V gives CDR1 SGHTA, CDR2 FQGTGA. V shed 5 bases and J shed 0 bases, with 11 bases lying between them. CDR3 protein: CASSGGVDSYNEQFF. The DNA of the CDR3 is TGTGCCAGCAGCGGGGGCGTCGACTCCTACAATGAGCAGTTCTTC.

As DNA, the CDR3 is TGTGCCACCAGCAGAGGGGGAACCCAGGCCTACGAGCAGTACTTC. This gives the protein CATSRGGTQAYEQYF. The rearrangement uses TRBV15 and TRBJ2-7; D is unresolved. CDR1 is LNHNV, CDR2 YYDKDF, per germline (reference sequence). V was cut by 1 base and J by 2 bases, with 12 bases left in between. There are 15 residues in the CDR3.

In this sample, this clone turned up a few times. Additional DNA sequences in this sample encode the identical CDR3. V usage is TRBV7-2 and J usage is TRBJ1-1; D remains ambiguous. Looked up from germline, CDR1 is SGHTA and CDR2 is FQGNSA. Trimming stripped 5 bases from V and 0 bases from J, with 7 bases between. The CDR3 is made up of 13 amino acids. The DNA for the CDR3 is TGTGCCAGCAGCCGAGACCTGAACACTGAAGCTTTCTTT. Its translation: CASSRDLNTEAFF.

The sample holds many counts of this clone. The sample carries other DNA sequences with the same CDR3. As DNA, the CDR3 is TGTGCCAGCAGCCAAGGAACTAGCGGGATAAGGGAGCAGTTCTTC. This codes for CASSQGTSGIREQFF. The chain joins TRBV14 to TRBJ2-1, with 10 bases fitting TRBD2. V was pared by 1 base and J by 10 bases, with 7 bases of the junction left unmatched. The CDR3 has 15 residues. Germline V gene data show CDR1 as SGHDN and CDR2 as FVKESK.

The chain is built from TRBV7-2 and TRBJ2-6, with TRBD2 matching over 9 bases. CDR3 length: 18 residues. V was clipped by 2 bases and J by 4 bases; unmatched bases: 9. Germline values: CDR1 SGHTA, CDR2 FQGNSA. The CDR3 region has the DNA TGTGCCAGCAGCTTAACGGCGGGAGGGCCCGGAGGGGCCAACGTCCTGACTTTC. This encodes CASSLTAGGPGGANVLTF.

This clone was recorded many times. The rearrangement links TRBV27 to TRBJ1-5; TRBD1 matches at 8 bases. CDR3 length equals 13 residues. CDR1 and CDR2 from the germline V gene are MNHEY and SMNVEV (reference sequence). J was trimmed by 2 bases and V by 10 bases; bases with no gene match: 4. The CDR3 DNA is TGTGCCACTTCGACAGGGGGCAATCAGCCCCAGCATTTT. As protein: CATSTGGNQPQHF.

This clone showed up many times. CDR3 loop: CASSSNREGNYGYTF. CDR3 nucleotide sequence: TGCGCCAGCAGCTCAAACAGGGAGGGTAACTATGGCTACACCTTC. J is TRBJ1-2 and V is TRBV5-1; possibly TRBD1 for D (6 bases). CDR1 SGHRS and CDR2 YFSETQ come from the germline V gene. Trimming stripped 3 bases from V and 1 base from J, with 13 bases between. This CDR3 contains 15 residues.

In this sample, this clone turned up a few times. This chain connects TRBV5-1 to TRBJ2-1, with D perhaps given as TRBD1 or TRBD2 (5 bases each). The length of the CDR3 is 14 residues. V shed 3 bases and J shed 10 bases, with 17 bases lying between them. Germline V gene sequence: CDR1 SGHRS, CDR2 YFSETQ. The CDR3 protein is CASSSQDSYEEQFF. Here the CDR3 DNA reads TGCGCCAGCAGCTCACAGGACTCCTATGAGGAGCAGTTCTTC.

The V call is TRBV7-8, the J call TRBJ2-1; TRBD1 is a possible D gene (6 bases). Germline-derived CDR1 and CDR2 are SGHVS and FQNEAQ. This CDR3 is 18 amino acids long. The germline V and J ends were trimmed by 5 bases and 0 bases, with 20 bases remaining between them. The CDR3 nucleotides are TGTGCCAGCAGCAACAGGGATTCCGGGACCCTCTCCTACAATGAGCAGTTCTTC. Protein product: CASSNRDSGTLSYNEQFF.

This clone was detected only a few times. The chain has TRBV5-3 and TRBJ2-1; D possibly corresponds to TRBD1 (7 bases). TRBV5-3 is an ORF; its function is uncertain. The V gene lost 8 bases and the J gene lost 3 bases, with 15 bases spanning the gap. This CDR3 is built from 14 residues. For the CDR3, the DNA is TGTGCCAGCAGAGGGGGCGGGAACTACAATGAGCAGTTCTTC. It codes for CASRGGGNYNEQFF.

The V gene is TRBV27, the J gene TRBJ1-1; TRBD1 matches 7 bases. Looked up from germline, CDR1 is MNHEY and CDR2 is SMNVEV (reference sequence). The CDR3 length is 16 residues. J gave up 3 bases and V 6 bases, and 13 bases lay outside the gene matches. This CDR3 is CASRNPLRRGDTEAFF. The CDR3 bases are TGTGCCAGCAGGAACCCGTTACGCAGGGGGGACACTGAAGCTTTCTTT.

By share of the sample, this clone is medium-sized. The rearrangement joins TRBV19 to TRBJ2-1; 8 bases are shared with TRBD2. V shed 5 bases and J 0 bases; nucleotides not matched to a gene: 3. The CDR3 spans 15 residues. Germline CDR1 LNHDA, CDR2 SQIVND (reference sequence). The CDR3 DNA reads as TGTGCCAGTAGTGGACTAGCCCACTCCTACAATGAGCAGTTCTTC. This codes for CASSGLAHSYNEQFF.

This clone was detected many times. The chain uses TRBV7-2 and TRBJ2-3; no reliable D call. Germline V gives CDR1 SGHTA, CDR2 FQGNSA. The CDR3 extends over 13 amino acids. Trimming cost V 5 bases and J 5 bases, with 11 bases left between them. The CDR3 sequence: CASSPLSRDTQYF. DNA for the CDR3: TGTGCCAGCAGCCCCCTTAGTAGAGATACGCAGTATTTT.

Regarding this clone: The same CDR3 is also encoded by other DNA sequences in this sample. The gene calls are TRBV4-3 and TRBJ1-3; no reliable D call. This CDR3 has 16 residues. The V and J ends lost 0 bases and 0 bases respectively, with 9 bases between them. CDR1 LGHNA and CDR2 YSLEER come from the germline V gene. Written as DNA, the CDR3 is TGCGCCAGCAGCCAAGAACGGCTTAGCTCTGGAAACACCATATATTTT. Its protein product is CASSQERLSSGNTIYF.

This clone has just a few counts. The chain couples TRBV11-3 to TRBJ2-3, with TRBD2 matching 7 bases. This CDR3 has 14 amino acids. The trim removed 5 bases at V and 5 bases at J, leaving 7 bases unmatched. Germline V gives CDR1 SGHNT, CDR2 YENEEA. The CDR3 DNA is TGTGCCAGCAGCCATGGACTAGGCGAAGATACGCAGTATTTT. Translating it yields CASSHGLGEDTQYF.

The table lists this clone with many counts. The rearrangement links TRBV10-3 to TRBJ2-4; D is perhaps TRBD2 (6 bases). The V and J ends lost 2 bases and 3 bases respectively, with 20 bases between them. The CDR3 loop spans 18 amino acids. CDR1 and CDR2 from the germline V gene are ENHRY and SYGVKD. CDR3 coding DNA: TGTGCCATCAGTGAGGGGGGGTCCTTCCAGGAAGGCAAAAACATTCAGTACTTC. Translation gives CAISEGGSFQEGKNIQYF.

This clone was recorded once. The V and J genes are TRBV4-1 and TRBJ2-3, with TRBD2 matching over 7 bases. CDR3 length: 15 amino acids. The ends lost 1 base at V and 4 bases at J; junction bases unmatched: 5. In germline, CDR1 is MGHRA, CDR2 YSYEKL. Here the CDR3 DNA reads TGCGCCAGCAGCCAAGGGCGGGAGCGGCCAGATACGCAGTATTTT. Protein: CASSQGRERPDTQYF.

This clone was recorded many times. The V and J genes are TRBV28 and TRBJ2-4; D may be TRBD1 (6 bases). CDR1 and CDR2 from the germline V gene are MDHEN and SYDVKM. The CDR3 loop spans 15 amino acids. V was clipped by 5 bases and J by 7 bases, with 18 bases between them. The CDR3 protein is CASSLFITGLNIQYF. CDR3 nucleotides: TGTGCCAGCAGTCTGTTTATAACAGGGTTGAACATTCAGTACTTC.